This TCR beta chain was sequenced in a study of blood T cell repertoires in COVID-19. Looking at the study overall: Sample material is recorded as cDNA or gDNA derived from T cells, B-cell-depleted T cells, or PBMCs.

This table comes from immunoSEQ multiplex PCR, and its TCRdb copy is limited to in-frame clones, with some not included. The sample records nearly 300,000 clones, approximately 88% being singletons. There are 15 residues in the CDR3. Trimming left V 5 bases short and J 4 bases short, with 16 bases between. Germline CDR1 and CDR2: MNHEY and SMNVEV (reference sequence). Material: peripheral blood. This rearrangement joins TRBV27 to TRBJ2-3; D perhaps matches TRBD2 (5 bases). The sequence derives from a woman aged 25 to 39 who had recovered from COVID-19. CDR3 DNA sequence: TGTGCCAGCAGTGCTACAGAGGGTCGAGCAGATACGCAGTATTTT. Translation: CASSATEGRADTQYF.